The clone carrying this TCR beta chain has a count of ten or more. What it recognizes is unknown. The data stem from a study of CD8 T cells in ankylosing spondylitis. Study results and limitations: Disease-linked clones were found to be CD8+ and relatively rare in peripheral blood. Earlier authors reported some of these motif variants in reactive arthritis synovial fluid and blood. Disease-associated clones were reportedly significantly overrepresented in matched ankylosing spondylitis synovial fluid.

V gave up 0 bases and J gave up 2 bases, with 15 bases separating them. The CDR3 contains 17 residues. From germline, CDR1 is SGHRS and CDR2 YFSETQ. TCRdb re-derived calls from the 5' RACE reads in MiXCR, one entry per CDR3 protein. This table holds 250,000 or so distinct CDR3 sequences, about 10% found once. The sequencing sample was made of blood, either unsorted or a sorted T cell fraction (not recorded which). The clonotype comes from a male donor with ankylosing spondylitis or in good health (not recorded which). The gene calls are TRBV5-1 and TRBJ2-4; no firm D call. The CDR3 region is CASSLVVSGQTKNIQYF. DNA for the CDR3: TGCGCCAGCAGCTTGGTGGTTTCCGGGCAGACCAAAAACATTCAGTACTTC.